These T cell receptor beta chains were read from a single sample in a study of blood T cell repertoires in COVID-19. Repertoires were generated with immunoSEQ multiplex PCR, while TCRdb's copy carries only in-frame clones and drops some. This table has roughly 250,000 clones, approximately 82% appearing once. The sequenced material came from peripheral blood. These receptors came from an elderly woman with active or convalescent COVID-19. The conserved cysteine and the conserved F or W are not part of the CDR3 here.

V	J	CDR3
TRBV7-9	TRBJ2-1	ASTLLAGYLGEQF
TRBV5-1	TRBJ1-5	ASSDGTNWDQPQH
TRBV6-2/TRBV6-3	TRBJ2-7	ASSLAGRYEQY
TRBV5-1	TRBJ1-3	ASSLTSGTGNTIY
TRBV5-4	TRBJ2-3	ASRPLAGAFYSTDTQY
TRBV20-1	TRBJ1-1	SARGHTEAF
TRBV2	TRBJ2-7	ASSVFGSYEQY
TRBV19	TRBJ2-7	ASSMDRDLYEQY
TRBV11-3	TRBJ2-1	ASSLGPYNEQF
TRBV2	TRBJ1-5	ASSEFPPGQGNQPQH
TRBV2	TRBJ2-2	ASTESGANTGELF
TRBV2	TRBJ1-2	ASSGDRGGYGYT
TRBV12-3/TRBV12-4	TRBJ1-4	ACGIRMNEKLF
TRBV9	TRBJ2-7	ASSVLAGGPYEQY
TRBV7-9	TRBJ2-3	ASSSQGDRVTDTQY
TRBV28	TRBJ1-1	ASEDGRQNTEAF
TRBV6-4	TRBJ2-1	ASSVQGPLYNEQF
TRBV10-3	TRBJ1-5	ATHRTGGDQPQH
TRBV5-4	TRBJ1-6	ASSLKQGLGSPLH
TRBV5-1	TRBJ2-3	ASSLGGLSSTDTQY
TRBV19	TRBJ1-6	ASSLPQVVPLH
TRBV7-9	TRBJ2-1	ASSPGLGEQF
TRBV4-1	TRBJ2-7	ASSQDPPGVHPYEQY
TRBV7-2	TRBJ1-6	ASSLRPATSGNSPLH
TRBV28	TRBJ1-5	ASSLHGVSNQPQH
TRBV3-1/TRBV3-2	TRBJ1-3	ASSTGVAGIY
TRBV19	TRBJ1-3	ASKSGQTGNTIY
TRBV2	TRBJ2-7	ASSGLDVSYEQY
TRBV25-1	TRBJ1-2	ASSEWAGGAKGYT
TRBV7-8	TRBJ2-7	ASSPPRGAYEQY
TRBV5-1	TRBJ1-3	ASSPGQGSGNTIY
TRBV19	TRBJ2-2	ASSGSGELF
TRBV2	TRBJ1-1	ASRQRVLPNTEAF
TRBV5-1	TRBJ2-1	ASSRDSLGHNEQF
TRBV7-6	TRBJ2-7	ASSLGGSGGTYEQY
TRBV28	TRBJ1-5	ASRPGDSLNQPQH
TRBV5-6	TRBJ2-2	ASSYRDRGPTGELF
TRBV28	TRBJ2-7	ASSQTSGIYEQY